The clone carrying this T cell receptor (beta chain) has more than one count but fewer than ten. Its specificity is not known. This entry belongs to a study of identical twins. Findings of the study overall: There was an excess of low generation probability in the out-of-frame alpha sequences that twins shared.

Using its own MiXCR run on the 5' RACE reads, TCRdb lists one record per CDR3 protein. In the table there are approximately 210,000 distinct CDR3 sequences, 6.5% of which are singletons. In germline, CDR1 is DFQATT, CDR2 SNEGSKA (reference sequence). This CDR3 region has 14 residues. V was pared by 5 bases and J by 4 bases, with 14 bases between. This sample was shared with a second study, whose subject was T cells expressing NK-cell markers.

This TCR was recovered from a woman between 18 and 29 years old in good health. The rearrangement uses TRBV20-1 and TRBJ2-2; D perhaps matches TRBD2 (5 bases). The sequenced sample was CD8+ T cells sorted from blood. This chain's CDR3 is CSAQTSGSTGELFF. The CDR3 bases are TGCAGTGCTCAGACGTCGGGGAGCACCGGGGAGCTGTTTTTT.